The T cell receptor (beta chain) described here comes from a study of Ad26.COV2.S vaccination and SARS-CoV-2 variants. Study background: Doses of Ad26.COV2.S were injected into muscle once or twice, 56 days apart. General study results and limits: Analyses of TCR breadth and depth may have underestimated total T cell responses. Substantial breadth was reportedly displayed by spike-specific CD8+ and CD4+ T cell responses after vaccination.

Here immunoSEQ multiplex PCR was the method, and the copy in TCRdb shows in-frame clones only, minus some. The sample contains under 300,000 clones, roughly nine tenths of which appear only once. Treatment indicated: roughly 18 received Ad26.COV2.S at low or high dose, single or two shots; about 5 received placebo; per-sample allocation not given. Samples came from day 63 after the first vaccine or placebo injection. An Ad26 vector carrying the Wuhan-strain SARS-CoV-2 spike served as the vaccine. This CDR3 is 18 amino acids long. CDR1 SGHRS and CDR2 YFSETQ come from the germline V gene. The junction had 11 bases not matched to a gene; V was cut back by 4 bases and J by 1 base. To note about this clone: Its cognate antigen is unknown.

The chain joins TRBV5-1 to TRBJ2-3; TRBD2 agrees at 11 bases. The clonotype comes from a person aged 18-60 years who received the Ad26.COV2.S COVID-19 vaccine or a placebo. Sequenced here: peripheral blood, sampled in a trial of Ad26.COV2.S vaccine versus placebo. The CDR3 DNA sequence: TGCGCCAGCAGCCCAACTAGCGGGGGTGGCGGGGGCACAGATACGCAGTATTTT. This codes for CASSPTSGGGGGTDTQYF.